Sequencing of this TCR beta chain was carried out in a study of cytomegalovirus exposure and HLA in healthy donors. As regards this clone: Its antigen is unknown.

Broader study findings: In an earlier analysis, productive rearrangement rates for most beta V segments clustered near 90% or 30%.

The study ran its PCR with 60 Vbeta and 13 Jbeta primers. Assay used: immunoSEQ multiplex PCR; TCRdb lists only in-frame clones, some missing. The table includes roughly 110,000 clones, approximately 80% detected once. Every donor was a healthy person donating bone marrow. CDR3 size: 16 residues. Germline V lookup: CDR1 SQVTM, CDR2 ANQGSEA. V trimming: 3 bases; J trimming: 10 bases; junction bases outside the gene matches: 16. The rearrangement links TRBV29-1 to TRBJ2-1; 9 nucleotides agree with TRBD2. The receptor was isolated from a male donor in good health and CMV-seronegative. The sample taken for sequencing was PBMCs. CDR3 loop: CSVDPLSSGTSAEQFF. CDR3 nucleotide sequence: TGCAGCGTTGATCCGCTGTCTAGCGGGACCTCTGCGGAGCAGTTCTTC.